This T cell receptor beta chain was sequenced in a study of blood T cell repertoires in COVID-19. The repertoire was sequenced with immunoSEQ multiplex PCR; TCRdb's copy has only in-frame clones and lacks some. Among around 100,000 clones listed, approximately 85% were seen once. Per germline, CDR1 ENHRY and CDR2 SYGVKD. Trimming at V came to 3 bases and at J to 6 bases, leaving 7 bases not matched to a gene. This CDR3 is 16 amino acids long. Specimen: peripheral blood. The chain employs TRBV10-3 and TRBJ2-1, with TRBD2 matching 11 bases. The TCR originated in a man aged 60 to 69 with acute or convalescent COVID-19. For the CDR3, the DNA is TGTGCCATCAGTGACCTTAGCGGGGGGGCCTTCAATGAGCAGTTCTTC. Its translation is CAISDLSGGAFNEQFF.